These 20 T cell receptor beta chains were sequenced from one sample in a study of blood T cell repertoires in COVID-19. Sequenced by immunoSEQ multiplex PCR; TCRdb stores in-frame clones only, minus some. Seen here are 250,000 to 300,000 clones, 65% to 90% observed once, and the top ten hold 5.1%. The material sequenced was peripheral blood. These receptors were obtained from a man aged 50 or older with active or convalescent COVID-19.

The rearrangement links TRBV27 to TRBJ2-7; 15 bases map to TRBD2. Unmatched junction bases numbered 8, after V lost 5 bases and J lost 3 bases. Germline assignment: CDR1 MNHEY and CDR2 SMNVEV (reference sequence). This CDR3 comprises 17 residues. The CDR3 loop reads CASSALRGLAGGYEQYF. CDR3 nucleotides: TGTGCCAGCAGTGCGCTTCGGGGACTAGCGGGAGGCTACGAGCAGTACTTC.

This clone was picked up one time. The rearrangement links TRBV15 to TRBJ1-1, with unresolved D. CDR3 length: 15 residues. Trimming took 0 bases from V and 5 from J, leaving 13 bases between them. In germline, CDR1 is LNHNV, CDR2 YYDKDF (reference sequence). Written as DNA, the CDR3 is TGTGCCACCAGCAGAGATCCGCTAGGTGGGACTGAAGCTTTCTTT. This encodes CATSRDPLGGTEAFF.

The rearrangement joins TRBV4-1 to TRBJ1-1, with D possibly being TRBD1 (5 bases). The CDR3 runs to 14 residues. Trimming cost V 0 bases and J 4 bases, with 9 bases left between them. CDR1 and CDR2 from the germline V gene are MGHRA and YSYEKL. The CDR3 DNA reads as TGCGCCAGCAGCCAAGATCAAAGGGGCACTGAAGCTTTCTTT. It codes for CASSQDQRGTEAFF.

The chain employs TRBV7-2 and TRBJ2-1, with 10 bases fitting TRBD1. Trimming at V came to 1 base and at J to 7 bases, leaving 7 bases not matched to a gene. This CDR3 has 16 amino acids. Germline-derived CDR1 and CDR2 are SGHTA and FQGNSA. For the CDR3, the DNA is TGTGCCAGCAGCTTAGGCCGGGACAGGGGAGGGAATGAGCAGTTCTTC. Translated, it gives CASSLGRDRGGNEQFF.

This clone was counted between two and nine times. The CDR3 sequence: CATSDNWDSRAHF. CDR3 nucleotides: TGTGCCACCAGTGATAACTGGGACTCCAGGGCCCACTTT. The chain employs TRBV24-1 and TRBJ1-6; tentative D call: TRBD1 (5 bases). Trimming left V 3 bases short and J 18 bases short, with 17 bases between. The CDR3 consists of 13 residues. Germline lookup yields CDR1 KGHDR and CDR2 SFDVKD.

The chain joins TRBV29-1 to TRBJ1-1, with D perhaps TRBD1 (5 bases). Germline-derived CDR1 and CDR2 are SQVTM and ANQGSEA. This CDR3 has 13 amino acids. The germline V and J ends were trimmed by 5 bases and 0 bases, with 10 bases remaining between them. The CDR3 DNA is TGCAGCGTTATGACAGACATGAACACTGAAGCTTTCTTT. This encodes CSVMTDMNTEAFF.

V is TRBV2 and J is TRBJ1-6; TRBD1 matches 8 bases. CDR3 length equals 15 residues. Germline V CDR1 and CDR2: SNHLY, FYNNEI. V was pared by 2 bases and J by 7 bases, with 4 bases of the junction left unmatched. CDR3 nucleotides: TGTGCCAGCAGTGAACAGGGGGCGGGAAATTCACCCCTCCACTTT. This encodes CASSEQGAGNSPLHF.

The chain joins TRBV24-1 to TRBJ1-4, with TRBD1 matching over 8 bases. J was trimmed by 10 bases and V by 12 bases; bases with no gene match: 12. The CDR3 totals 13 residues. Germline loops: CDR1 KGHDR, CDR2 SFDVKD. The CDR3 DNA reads TGTGCCGCGAAGACAGGGGTTTCCGGAAAACTGTTTTTT. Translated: CAAKTGVSGKLFF.

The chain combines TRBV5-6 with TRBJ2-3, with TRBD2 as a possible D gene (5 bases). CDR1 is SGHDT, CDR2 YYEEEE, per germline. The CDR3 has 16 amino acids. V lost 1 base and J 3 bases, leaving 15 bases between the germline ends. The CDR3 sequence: CASSLKLLALTDTQYF. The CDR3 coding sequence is TGTGCCAGCAGCTTGAAGCTGCTAGCATTGACAGATACGCAGTATTTT.

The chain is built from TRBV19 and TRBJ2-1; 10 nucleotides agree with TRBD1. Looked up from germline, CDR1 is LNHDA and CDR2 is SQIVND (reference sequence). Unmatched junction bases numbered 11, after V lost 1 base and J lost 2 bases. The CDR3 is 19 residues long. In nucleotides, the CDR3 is TGTGCCAGTAGTATAGGGTACCCCCAAGGACAGGGGGCCTACAATGAGCAGTTCTTC. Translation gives CASSIGYPQGQGAYNEQFF.

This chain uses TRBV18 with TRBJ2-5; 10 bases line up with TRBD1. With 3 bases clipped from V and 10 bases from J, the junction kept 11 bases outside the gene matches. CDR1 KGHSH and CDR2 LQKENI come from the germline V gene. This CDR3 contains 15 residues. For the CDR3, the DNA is TGTGCCAGCTCACCGGGACAGGGGACGGTATCGGGCCAGTACTTC. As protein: CASSPGQGTVSGQYF.

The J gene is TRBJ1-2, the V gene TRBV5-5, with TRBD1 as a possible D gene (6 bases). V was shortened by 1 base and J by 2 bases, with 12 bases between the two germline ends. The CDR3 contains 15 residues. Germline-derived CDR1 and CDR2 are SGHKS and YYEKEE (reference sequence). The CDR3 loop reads CASSLRQGTNYGYTF. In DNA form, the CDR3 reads TGTGCCAGCAGCTTGCGGCAGGGGACGAACTATGGCTACACCTTC.

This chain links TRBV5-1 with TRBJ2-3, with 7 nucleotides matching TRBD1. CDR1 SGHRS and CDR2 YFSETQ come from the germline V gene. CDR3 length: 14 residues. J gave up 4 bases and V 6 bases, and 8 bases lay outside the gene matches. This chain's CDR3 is CASILGGPSDTQYF. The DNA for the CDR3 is TGCGCCAGCATCCTAGGGGGCCCGTCAGATACGCAGTATTTT.

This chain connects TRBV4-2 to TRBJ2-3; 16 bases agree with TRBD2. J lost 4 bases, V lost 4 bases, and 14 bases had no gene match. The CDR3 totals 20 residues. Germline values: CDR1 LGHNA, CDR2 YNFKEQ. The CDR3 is CASSLRAGLAGGEIPDTQYF. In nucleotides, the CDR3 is TGTGCCAGCAGCCTCCGAGCGGGACTAGCGGGAGGGGAGATCCCAGATACGCAGTATTTT.

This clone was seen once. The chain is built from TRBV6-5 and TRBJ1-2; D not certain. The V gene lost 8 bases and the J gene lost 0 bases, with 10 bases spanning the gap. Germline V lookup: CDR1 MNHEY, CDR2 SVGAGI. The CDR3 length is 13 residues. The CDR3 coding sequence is TGTGCCAGCGTATCAGCGGCTAACTATGGCTACACCTTC. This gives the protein CASVSAANYGYTF.

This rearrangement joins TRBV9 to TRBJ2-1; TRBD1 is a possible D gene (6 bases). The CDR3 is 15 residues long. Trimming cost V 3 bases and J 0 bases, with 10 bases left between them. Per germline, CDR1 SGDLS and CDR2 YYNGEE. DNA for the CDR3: TGTGCCAGCAGCGGGGGGCCTAGCTCCTACAATGAGCAGTTCTTC. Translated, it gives CASSGGPSSYNEQFF.

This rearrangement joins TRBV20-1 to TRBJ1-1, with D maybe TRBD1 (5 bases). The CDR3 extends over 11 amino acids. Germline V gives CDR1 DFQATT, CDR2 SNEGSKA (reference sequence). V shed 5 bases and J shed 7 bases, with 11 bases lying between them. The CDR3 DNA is TGCAGTGCTCACTCCAGGGTTGAAGCTTTCTTT. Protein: CSAHSRVEAFF.

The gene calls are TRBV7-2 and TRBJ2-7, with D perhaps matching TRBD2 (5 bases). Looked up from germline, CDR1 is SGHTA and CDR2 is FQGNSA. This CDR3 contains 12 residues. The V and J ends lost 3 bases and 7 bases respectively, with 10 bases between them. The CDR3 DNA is TGTGCCAGCAGCTTTTCTAGGAGGGAGCAGTACTTC. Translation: CASSFSRREQYF.

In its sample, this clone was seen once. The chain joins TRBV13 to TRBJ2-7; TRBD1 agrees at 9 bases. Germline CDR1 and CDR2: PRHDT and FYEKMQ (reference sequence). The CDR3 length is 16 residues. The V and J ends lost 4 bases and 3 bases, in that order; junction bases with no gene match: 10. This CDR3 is CASSSSTGQGRYEQYF. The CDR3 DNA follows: TGTGCCAGCAGCTCGTCAACGGGACAGGGCCGCTACGAGCAGTACTTC. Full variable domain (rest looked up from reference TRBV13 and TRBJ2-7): AAGVIQSPRHLIKEKRETATLKCYPIPRHDTVYWYQQGPGQDPQFLISFYEKMQSDKGSIPDRFSAQQFSDYHSELNMSSLELGDSALYFCASSSSTGQGRYEQYFGPGTRLTVT.

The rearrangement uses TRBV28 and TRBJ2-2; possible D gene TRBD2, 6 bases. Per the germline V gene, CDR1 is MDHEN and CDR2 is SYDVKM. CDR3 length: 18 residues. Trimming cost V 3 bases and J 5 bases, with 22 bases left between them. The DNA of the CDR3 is TGTGCCAGCAGTTTTTCAGGAATGACGGGAGTGCGGACCGGGGAGCTGTTTTTT. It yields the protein CASSFSGMTGVRTGELFF.